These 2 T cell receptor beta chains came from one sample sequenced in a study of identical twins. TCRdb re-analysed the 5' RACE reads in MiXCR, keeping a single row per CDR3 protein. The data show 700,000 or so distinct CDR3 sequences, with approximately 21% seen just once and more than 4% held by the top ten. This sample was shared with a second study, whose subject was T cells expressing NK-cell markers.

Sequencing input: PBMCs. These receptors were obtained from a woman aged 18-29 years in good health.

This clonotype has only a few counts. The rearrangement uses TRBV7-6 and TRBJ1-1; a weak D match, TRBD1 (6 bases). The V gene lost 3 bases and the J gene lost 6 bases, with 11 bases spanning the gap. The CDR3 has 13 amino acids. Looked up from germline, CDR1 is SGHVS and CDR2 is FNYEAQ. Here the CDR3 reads CASSFQDSPEAFF. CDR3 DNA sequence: TGTGCCAGCAGCTTCCAGGACAGCCCTGAAGCTTTCTTT.

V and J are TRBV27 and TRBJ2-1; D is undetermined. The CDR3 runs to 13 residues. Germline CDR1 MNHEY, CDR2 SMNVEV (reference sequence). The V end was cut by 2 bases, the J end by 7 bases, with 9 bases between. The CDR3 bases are TGTGCCAGCAGTTTAATCCCCCGGAATGAGCAGTTCTTC. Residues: CASSLIPRNEQFF.